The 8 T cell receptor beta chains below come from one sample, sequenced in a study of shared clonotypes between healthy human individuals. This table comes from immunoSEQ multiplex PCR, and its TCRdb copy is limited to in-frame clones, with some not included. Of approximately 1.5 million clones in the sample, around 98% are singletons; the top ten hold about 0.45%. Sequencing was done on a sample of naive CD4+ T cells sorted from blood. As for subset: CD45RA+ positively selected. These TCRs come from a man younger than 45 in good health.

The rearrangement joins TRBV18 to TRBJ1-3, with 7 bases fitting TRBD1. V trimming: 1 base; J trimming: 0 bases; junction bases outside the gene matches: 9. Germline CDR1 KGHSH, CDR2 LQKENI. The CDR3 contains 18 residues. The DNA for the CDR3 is TGTGCCAGCTCACCACAACCGGGACAGCGCACCTCTGGAAACACCATATATTTT. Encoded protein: CASSPQPGQRTSGNTIYF.

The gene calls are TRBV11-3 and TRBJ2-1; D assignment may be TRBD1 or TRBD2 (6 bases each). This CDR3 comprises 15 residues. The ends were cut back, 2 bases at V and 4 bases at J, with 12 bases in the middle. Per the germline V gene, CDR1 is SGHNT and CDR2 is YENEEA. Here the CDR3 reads CASSLRRGAYNEQFF. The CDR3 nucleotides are TGTGCCAGCAGCTTACGTAGGGGGGCGTACAATGAGCAGTTCTTC.

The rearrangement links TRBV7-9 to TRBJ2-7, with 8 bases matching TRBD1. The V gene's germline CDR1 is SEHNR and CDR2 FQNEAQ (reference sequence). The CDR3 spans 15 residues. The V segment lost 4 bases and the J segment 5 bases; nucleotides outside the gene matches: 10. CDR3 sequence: CASSSADRVVDEQYF. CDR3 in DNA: TGTGCCAGCAGCTCCGCGGACAGGGTTGTGGACGAGCAGTACTTC.

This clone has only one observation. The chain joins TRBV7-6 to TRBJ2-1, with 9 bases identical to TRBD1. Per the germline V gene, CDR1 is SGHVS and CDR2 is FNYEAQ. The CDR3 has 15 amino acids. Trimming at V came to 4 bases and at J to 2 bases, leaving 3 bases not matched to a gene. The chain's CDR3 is CASSSGTGPYNEQFF. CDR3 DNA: TGTGCCAGCAGCTCCGGGACAGGGCCCTACAATGAGCAGTTCTTC.

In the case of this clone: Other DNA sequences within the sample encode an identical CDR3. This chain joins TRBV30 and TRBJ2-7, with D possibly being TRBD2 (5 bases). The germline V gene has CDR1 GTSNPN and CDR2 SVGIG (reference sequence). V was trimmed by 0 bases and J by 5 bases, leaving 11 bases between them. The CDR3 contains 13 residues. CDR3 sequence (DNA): TGTGCCTGGAGTGTACGCCGGGAAAACGAGCAGTACTTC. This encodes CAWSVRRENEQYF.

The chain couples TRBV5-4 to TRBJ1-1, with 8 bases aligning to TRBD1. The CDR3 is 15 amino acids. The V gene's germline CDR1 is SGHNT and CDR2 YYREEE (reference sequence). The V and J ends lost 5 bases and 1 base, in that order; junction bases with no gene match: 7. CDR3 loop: CASRRTGQKNTEAFF. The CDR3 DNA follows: TGTGCCAGCAGACGGACAGGGCAGAAGAACACTGAAGCTTTCTTT.

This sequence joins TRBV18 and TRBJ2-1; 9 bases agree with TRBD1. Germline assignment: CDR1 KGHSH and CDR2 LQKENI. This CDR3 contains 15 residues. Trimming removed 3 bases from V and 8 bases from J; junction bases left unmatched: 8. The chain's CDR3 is CASSPPGQGLHEQFF. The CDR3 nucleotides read TGTGCCAGCTCACCGCCGGGACAGGGTCTCCATGAGCAGTTCTTC. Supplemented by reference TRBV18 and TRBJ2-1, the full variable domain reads NAGVMQNPRHLVRRRGQEARLRCSPMKGHSHVYWYRQLPEEGLKFMVYLQKENIIDESGMPKERFSAEFPKEGPSILRIQQVVRGDSAAYFCASSPPGQGLHEQFFGPGTRLTVL.

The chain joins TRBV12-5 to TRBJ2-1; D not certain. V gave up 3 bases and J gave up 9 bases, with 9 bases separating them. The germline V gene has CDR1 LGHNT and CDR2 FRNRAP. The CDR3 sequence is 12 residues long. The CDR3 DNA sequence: TGTGCTAGTGGTTTCCACTCTAGTGAGCAGTTCTTC. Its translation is CASGFHSSEQFF. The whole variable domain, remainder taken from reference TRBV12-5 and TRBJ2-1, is DARVTQTPRHKVTEMGQEVTMRCQPILGHNTVFWYRQTMMQGLELLAYFRNRAPLDDSGMPKDRFSAEMPDATLATLKIQPSEPRDSAVYFCASGFHSSEQFFGPGTRLTVL.